These 29 T cell receptor beta chains were all obtained from the same sample, sequenced in a study of OX40 agonist ivuxolimab in advanced cancers. The table came from immunoSEQ multiplex PCR; TCRdb's copy has only in-frame clones and leaves some out. The sample contains about 41,000 clones, about 89% of which appear only once. The sample was CD4+ or CD8+ T cells sorted from blood, taken in a trial of the OX40 agonist ivuxolimab. The receptors derive from an adult with an advanced solid tumor such as melanoma, head and neck, liver or kidney cancer.

This chain connects TRBV18 to TRBJ2-7, with 7 bases matching TRBD1. From germline, CDR1 is KGHSH and CDR2 LQKENI. This CDR3 has 15 residues. V lost 0 bases and J lost 6; bases outside the gene matches: 8. CDR3 DNA sequence: TGTGCCAGCTCACCACCTTATGGACAGGCCCGCGAGCAGTACTTC. This translates into CASSPPYGQAREQYF.

In the case of this clone: Mismatch with germline at one junction end may stem from a read error. Other nucleotide sequences from this sample produce the same CDR3. The rearrangement joins TRBV2 to TRBJ1-5; 7 nucleotides line up with TRBD1. The length of the CDR3 is 13 residues. The germline V gene has CDR1 SNHLY and CDR2 FYNNEI. CDR3 DNA: TGCGCCAGCCACCGGGACAGTAATCAGCCCCAGCATTTT. Its protein product is CASHRDSNQPQHF. The full variable domain, with the rest looked up from reference TRBV2 and TRBJ1-5, is EPEVTQTPSHQVTQMGQEVILRCVPISNHLYFYWYRQILGQKVEFLVSFYNNEISEKSEIFDDQFSVERPDGSNFTLKIRSTKLEDSAMYFCASHRDSNQPQHFGDGTRLSIL.

V and J are TRBV4-2 and TRBJ2-1; no definite D call. Germline lookup yields CDR1 LGHNA and CDR2 YNFKEQ. Trimming left V 0 bases short and J 6 bases short, with 6 bases between. This CDR3 is 13 amino acids long. The chain's CDR3 is CASSQDGSNEQFF. Written as DNA, the CDR3 is TGTGCCAGCAGCCAAGATGGTTCCAATGAGCAGTTCTTC.

This chain joins TRBV5-4 and TRBJ2-2; maybe TRBD1 (5 bases). The germline V and J ends were trimmed by 4 bases and 5 bases, with 15 bases remaining between them. Germline V gene sequence: CDR1 SGHNT, CDR2 YYREEE (reference sequence). The CDR3 length is 15 residues. The CDR3 region is CASSPGGAWTGELFF. The CDR3 coding sequence is TGTGCCAGCAGCCCGGGTGGGGCCTGGACCGGGGAGCTGTTTTTT.

The V call is TRBV5-1, the J call TRBJ1-1; maybe TRBD1 (5 bases). The germline CDR1 and CDR2 sequences are SGHRS and YFSETQ. With 4 bases removed from V and 0 bases from J, the gap between germline ends came to 10 bases. This CDR3 has 14 amino acids. The CDR3 sequence: CASSTGLMNTEAFF. The CDR3 DNA reads TGCGCCAGCAGCACGGGACTTATGAACACTGAAGCTTTCTTT.

This chain connects TRBV27 to TRBJ2-2, with D uncertain. The CDR3 has 14 residues. Trimming removed 0 bases from V and 5 bases from J, with 7 bases in between. Germline V lookup: CDR1 MNHEY, CDR2 SMNVEV (reference sequence). The CDR3 loop is CASSLSTGTGELFF. DNA of the CDR3: TGTGCCAGCAGTTTATCAACCGGGACCGGGGAGCTGTTTTTT.

V and J are TRBV12-5 and TRBJ1-2, with 7 bases identical to TRBD1. V lost 8 bases to trimming and J lost 7 bases; unmatched junction nucleotides: 19. CDR1 is LGHNT and CDR2 is FRNRAP in the germline V gene. This CDR3 has 16 amino acids. The CDR3 nucleotides read TGTGCTAGTAACAGCGCCGGCCGACAGGGCGGGAGTGGCTACACCTTC. It yields the protein CASNSAGRQGGSGYTF.

This clone was recorded a few times. CDR3 sequence (DNA): TGTGCCTGGAGTCCTTACTCTGGGGCCAACGTCCTGACTTTC. Protein product: CAWSPYSGANVLTF. The rearrangement links TRBV30 to TRBJ2-6; D not certain. This CDR3 spans 14 amino acids. Germline loops: CDR1 GTSNPN, CDR2 SVGIG (reference sequence). V lost 2 bases and J 0 bases, leaving 5 bases between the germline ends.

The chain employs TRBV11-3 and TRBJ2-4; TRBD2 matches 14 bases. The CDR3 runs to 17 residues. The germline V gene has CDR1 SGHNT and CDR2 YENEEA. V shed 3 bases and J 4 bases; nucleotides not matched to a gene: 5. The CDR3 here is CASSFARLAGGKNIQYF. The CDR3 nucleotides read TGTGCCAGCAGCTTCGCCCGACTAGCGGGAGGGAAAAACATTCAGTACTTC.

The chain combines TRBV7-2 with TRBJ2-2; TRBD2 agrees at 7 bases. Germline CDR1 is SGHTA and CDR2 is FQGNSA. The V segment lost 0 bases and the J segment 6 bases; nucleotides outside the gene matches: 4. This CDR3 contains 15 residues. This chain's CDR3 is CASSLASGRAGELFF. The CDR3 DNA reads as TGTGCCAGCAGCTTAGCATCAGGGAGGGCCGGGGAGCTGTTTTTT.

The chain combines TRBV7-6 with TRBJ1-1; TRBD1 agrees at 7 bases. Germline values: CDR1 SGHVS, CDR2 FNYEAQ. The J segment lost 2 bases and the V segment lost 5 bases, leaving 11 bases of the junction unmatched. This CDR3 region has 16 residues. Written as DNA, the CDR3 is TGTGCCAGCAGCCTGGGGACAGCAAATCTAAACACTGAAGCTTTCTTT. Residues: CASSLGTANLNTEAFF.

This clone has just one count. This chain links TRBV28 with TRBJ2-5, with TRBD1 matching 7 bases. The CDR3 has 14 amino acids. With V trimmed by 2 bases and J by 3 bases, 3 bases remained unmatched. The germline V gene encodes CDR1 MDHEN and CDR2 SYDVKM. The CDR3 region has the DNA TGTGCCAGCAGTTTAGGGACAGTAAAAGAGACCCAGTACTTC. This gives the protein CASSLGTVKETQYF.

This chain links TRBV7-9 with TRBJ2-4, with D uncertain. With 1 base removed from V and 11 bases from J, the gap between germline ends came to 12 bases. Germline V CDR1 and CDR2: SEHNR, FQNEAQ (reference sequence). The CDR3 covers 13 residues. The CDR3 is CASSLVRPQLQYF. The CDR3 coding sequence is TGTGCCAGCAGCTTAGTACGTCCCCAGCTTCAGTACTTC.

This rearrangement joins TRBV2 to TRBJ2-4, with TRBD1 as a possible D gene (6 bases). Trimming pared 7 bases from V and 3 bases from J, leaving 7 bases between. Germline CDR1 SNHLY, CDR2 FYNNEI. This CDR3 has 12 amino acids. The CDR3 bases are TGTGCCAGCACAGGGGTCAAAAACATTCAGTACTTC. Translated, it gives CASTGVKNIQYF.

This clone was seen a few times. This rearrangement joins TRBV20-1 to TRBJ1-2; D is undetermined. The CDR3 length is 10 residues. The V end was cut by 1 base, the J end by 8 bases, with 5 bases between. Germline V gives CDR1 DFQATT, CDR2 SNEGSKA (reference sequence). The CDR3 is CSARGPGYTF. CDR3 DNA sequence: TGCAGTGCTAGAGGCCCCGGCTACACCTTC.

The J gene is TRBJ1-4, the V gene TRBV7-9, with D possibly TRBD1 on 5 matching bases. This CDR3 has 17 amino acids. CDR1 and CDR2 (germline): SEHNR, FQNEAQ (reference sequence). V lost 3 bases to trimming and J lost 4 bases, with 18 bases between them. The DNA for the CDR3 is TGTGCCAGCAGCTTGGGCCCGCTGCGGGACCTTAATGAAAAACTGTTTTTT. This sequence encodes CASSLGPLRDLNEKLFF.

The rearrangement joins TRBV6-6 to TRBJ1-1, with TRBD1 matching over 7 bases. The junction had 1 base not matched to a gene; V was cut back by 2 bases and J by 1 base. Germline CDR1 reads MNHNY; CDR2 reads SVGAGI (reference sequence). The CDR3 length is 14 residues. The chain's CDR3 is CASSYRTGNTEAFF. The CDR3 DNA reads TGTGCCAGCAGTTACAGGACAGGGAACACTGAAGCTTTCTTT.

The chain couples TRBV6-5 to TRBJ1-3, with D hard to call. Germline V gene sequence: CDR1 MNHEY, CDR2 SVGAGI. V was shortened by 5 bases and J by 0 bases, with 8 bases between the two germline ends. The CDR3 contains 14 residues. This CDR3 is CASSRGSSGNTIYF. CDR3 bases: TGTGCCAGCAGTCGTGGGAGCTCTGGAAACACCATATATTTT.

This clone was counted a single time. The junction and the germline gene differ at one end; a read error may be behind it. The genes are TRBV6-6 and TRBJ2-2, with a tentative D call TRBD2 (5 bases). Germline loops: CDR1 MNHNY, CDR2 SVGAGI (reference sequence). CDR3 length equals 15 residues. DNA of the CDR3: TGTGCCAGCAGTTACGACTCTACGCCCACCGGGGAGTTGTTTTTT. Its translation: CASSYDSTPTGELFF.

The chain is built from TRBV27 and TRBJ2-7; D is possibly TRBD1 or TRBD2 (6 bases each). The germline CDR1 and CDR2 sequences are MNHEY and SMNVEV (reference sequence). Trimming shortened V by 7 bases and J by 2 bases, and 15 bases separated the two germline ends. This CDR3 has 14 amino acids. The CDR3 nucleotides read TGTGCCAGCACCTCCCTCGGGGGCCCCTACGAGCAGTACTTC. Residues: CASTSLGGPYEQYF.

The rearrangement links TRBV5-1 to TRBJ2-7; D is uncertain. Germline CDR1 SGHRS, CDR2 YFSETQ. CDR3 length: 13 residues. V gave up 4 bases and J gave up 3 bases, with 11 bases separating them. Here the CDR3 reads CASSTVADYEQYF. The CDR3 region has the DNA TGCGCCAGCAGCACGGTAGCTGACTACGAGCAGTACTTC.

This clone turned up a few times. The J gene is TRBJ1-2, the V gene TRBV7-8; 10 bases agree with TRBD1. The J segment lost 2 bases and the V segment lost 5 bases, leaving 2 bases of the junction unmatched. This CDR3 region has 14 residues. Germline V gives CDR1 SGHVS, CDR2 FQNEAQ. CDR3 region: CASSTGQGNYGYTF. In DNA form, the CDR3 reads TGTGCCAGCAGCACGGGACAGGGGAACTATGGCTACACCTTC.

V is TRBV5-6 and J is TRBJ1-3, with TRBD1 matching 9 bases. The CDR3 runs 17 residues. The V segment lost 0 bases and the J segment 4 bases; nucleotides outside the gene matches: 8. From germline, CDR1 is SGHDT and CDR2 YYEEEE. The CDR3 bases are TGTGCCAGCAGCTTGGGCCCCGGGACAGGGAGAGGAAACACCATATATTTT. Its protein is CASSLGPGTGRGNTIYF.

CDR3 DNA: TGTGCCAGTACCCCGCGGACCTGGGCCCGGGGGTCTGAGCAGTTCTTC. Amino acids: CASTPRTWARGSEQFF. This chain uses TRBV19 with TRBJ2-1; D is possibly TRBD2 (6 bases). The CDR3 consists of 16 residues. The germline V gene encodes CDR1 LNHDA and CDR2 SQIVND (reference sequence). The V end lost 7 bases, the J end lost 9 bases, and 25 bases lay between the germline ends.

The gene calls are TRBV27 and TRBJ2-1; D unclear. Germline V gives CDR1 MNHEY, CDR2 SMNVEV (reference sequence). Deletions cut 2 bases from V and 2 bases from J, with 10 bases between. The CDR3 extends over 15 amino acids. The CDR3 loop reads CASSLRPAAYNEQFF. The CDR3 DNA reads as TGTGCCAGCAGTTTAAGGCCAGCTGCCTACAATGAGCAGTTCTTC.

The table lists this clone with a count of one. The V gene is TRBV6-5, the J gene TRBJ2-5; TRBD2 is a possible D gene (6 bases). There are 16 residues in the CDR3. V was pared by 0 bases and J by 7 bases, with 18 bases between. The germline gives CDR1 MNHEY, CDR2 SVGAGI. In nucleotides, the CDR3 is TGTGCCAGCAGTTACTCGGGGACTCTCCCCGGAGGGACCCAGTACTTC. Its translation is CASSYSGTLPGGTQYF.

Only one count was recorded for this clone. This rearrangement joins TRBV21-1 to TRBJ2-7; TRBD2 is the table's D call, not checked against the DNA. TRBV21-1 is a pseudogene segment. The CDR3 covers 15 residues. The CDR3 protein is CASSKVAGVSHEQYF. CDR3 DNA: TGTGCCAGCAGCAAAGTGGCGGGAGTGTCCCACGAGCAGTACTTC.

The chain combines TRBV6-9 with TRBJ2-7; TRBD2 aligns across 9 bases. V was clipped by 2 bases and J by 4 bases; unmatched bases: 6. The germline V gene encodes CDR1 MNHGY and CDR2 SVAAGI. The CDR3 totals 15 residues. The CDR3 loop reads CASSYDAGGAYEQYF. The CDR3 bases are TGTGCCAGCAGTTATGACGCGGGAGGGGCTTACGAGCAGTACTTC.

This chain's CDR3 is CASSRDSGRSYNEQFF. The CDR3 nucleotides read TGTGCCAGCTCACGGGATAGCGGGAGATCGTACAATGAGCAGTTCTTC. The genes are TRBV18 and TRBJ2-1, with 9 bases identical to TRBD2. The junction had 8 bases not matched to a gene; V was cut back by 4 bases and J by 4 bases. This CDR3 spans 16 amino acids. Germline V CDR1 and CDR2: KGHSH, LQKENI.